The clone carrying this T cell receptor (beta chain) was recorded a few times. The sample is drawn from a study of T-cell reconstitution after alpha-beta-depleted transplantation in children. Preparation of the TCRbeta library used unique molecular identifiers. Using its own MiXCR run on the PCR reads, TCRdb lists one record per CDR3 protein. The sample contains some 290,000 distinct CDR3 sequences, roughly 9.5% of which appear only once. This CDR3 comprises 15 residues. CDR1 and CDR2 from the germline V gene are SGHVS and FQNEAQ. The J segment lost 6 bases and the V segment lost 5 bases, leaving 11 bases of the junction unmatched.

The clonotype was recovered from a human donor who donated a stem cell graft to a child with SCID. This rearrangement joins TRBV7-8 to TRBJ2-7; 9 positions agree with TRBD1. The sequencing here drew on PBMCs from the stem cell graft donor, taken from the stem cell graft. This chain's CDR3 is CASSPWTGEVIEQYF. The CDR3 DNA follows: TGTGCCAGCAGCCCCTGGACAGGGGAGGTAATCGAGCAGTACTTC.